The 24 T cell receptor beta chains given below trace back to one sample, sequenced in a study of CD8 T cells in cerebrospinal fluid in Alzheimer's disease. TCRdb reanalyzed the 10x single-cell sequencing reads and collapses them to one entry per CDR3 protein, without DNA. In all, the sample yields around 1,300 distinct CDR3 sequences. The specimen sequenced was cerebrospinal fluid. The receptor set was obtained from a human donor with mild cognitive impairment.

This clonotype is labeled medium-sized based on frequency. The chain links TRBV20-1 to TRBJ2-1. The CDR3 is 12 amino acids. Germline CDR1 reads DFQATT; CDR2 reads SNEGSKA (reference sequence). The CDR3 region is CSASSVSNEQFF.

According to its frequency, this clonotype is medium-sized (0.01 to 0.1%). The J gene is TRBJ2-2, the V gene TRBV20-1; the TCRdb D gene call, TRBD1, has no DNA to confirm it. In germline, CDR1 is DFQATT, CDR2 SNEGSKA (reference sequence). The CDR3 is 15 residues long. Here the CDR3 reads CSARPGTGVTGELFF.

By frequency, this clonotype registers medium-sized. The CDR3 protein is CASSPSSPGANVLTF. The chain links TRBV19 to TRBJ2-6; TCRdb's D gene call, TRBD2, goes unchecked for lack of DNA. CDR1 LNHDA and CDR2 SQIVND come from the germline V gene (reference sequence). The CDR3 has 15 residues. Full variable domain (rest looked up from reference TRBV19 and TRBJ2-6): DGGITQSPKYLFRKEGQNVTLSCEQNLNHDAMYWYRQDPGQGLRLIYYSQIVNDFQKGDIAEGYSVSREKKESFPLTVTSAQKNPTAFYLCASSPSSPGANVLTFGAGSRLTVL.

According to its frequency, this clonotype is large. The CDR3: CASSDDSYGYTF. The V and J genes are TRBV2 and TRBJ1-2; with no DNA, the TCRdb D assignment of TRBD1 cannot be verified. The CDR3 consists of 12 residues. The germline V gene encodes CDR1 SNHLY and CDR2 FYNNEI.

In terms of frequency, this clonotype is large. The rearrangement joins TRBV10-2 to TRBJ2-1; there is no DNA to check the TCRdb D call of TRBD2. The CDR3 totals 15 residues. In germline, CDR1 is WSHSY, CDR2 SAAADI. CDR3 loop: CASSERTSGGGEQFF.

This clonotype is classed as medium-sized by frequency. The gene calls are TRBV5-5 and TRBJ2-5; absent DNA, TCRdb's TRBD1 call cannot be checked. The CDR3 sequence is 15 residues long. Germline V gives CDR1 SGHKS, CDR2 YYEKEE (reference sequence). CDR3 amino acids: CASSSSDRAVETQYF.

Its frequency marks this clonotype as medium-sized (0.01 to 0.1%). The V call is TRBV19, the J call TRBJ1-2. Germline-derived CDR1 and CDR2 are LNHDA and SQIVND (reference sequence). This CDR3 is 16 amino acids long. CDR3 residues: CASSKVPAEKLYGYTF.

This clonotype is called large based on its frequency. The chain couples TRBV2 to TRBJ1-1; TCRdb calls TRBD1, which cannot be checked without DNA. Germline CDR1 reads SNHLY; CDR2 reads FYNNEI. The CDR3 runs to 15 residues. CDR3 residues: CASSQQGARGTEAFF.

This clonotype is called medium-sized based on its frequency. The V gene is TRBV7-9, the J gene TRBJ1-4; lacking DNA, the TRBD1 call made by TCRdb goes unchecked. CDR1 and CDR2 (germline): SEHNR, FQNEAQ (reference sequence). CDR3 length: 14 amino acids. The CDR3: CASSLGQFNEKLFF.

This clonotype shows up as medium-sized by frequency. The V and J genes are TRBV27 and TRBJ1-1. This CDR3 is built from 14 residues. The germline CDR1 and CDR2 sequences are MNHEY and SMNVEV (reference sequence). CDR3 sequence: CASRLVVGATEAFF.

Measured by frequency, this clonotype is medium-sized. The gene calls are TRBV25-1 and TRBJ1-2; lacking DNA, the TRBD1 call made by TCRdb goes unchecked. The germline V gene encodes CDR1 MGHDK and CDR2 SYGVNS. The CDR3 covers 16 residues. This chain's CDR3 is CASSEEGARGGNGYTF.

The chain has TRBV5-4 and TRBJ1-3; TCRdb's assignment of TRBD1 cannot be checked, as there is no DNA. This CDR3 has 15 amino acids. CDR1 is SGHNT, CDR2 YYREEE, per germline (reference sequence). The CDR3 spells CASSRGQSVGNTIYF.

This clonotype is labeled medium-sized based on frequency. This chain links TRBV7-2 with TRBJ2-1. The V gene's germline CDR1 is SGHTA and CDR2 FQGNSA. This CDR3 has 13 residues. The CDR3 reads CASSSEIYNEQFF. Complete variable domain (other parts from reference TRBV7-2 and TRBJ2-1): GAGVSQSPSNKVTEKGKDVELRCDPISGHTALYWYRQSLGQGLEFLIYFQGNSAPDKSGLPSDRFSAERTGGSVSTLTIQRTQQEDSAVYLCASSSEIYNEQFFGPGTRLTVL.

Its frequency marks this clonotype as medium-sized. The CDR3 loop is CAISSTVYEQYF. V gene TRBV10-3 combines with J gene TRBJ2-7; without DNA, the TCRdb call of TRBD1 cannot be checked. The CDR3 is 12 residues long. CDR1 is ENHRY and CDR2 is SYGVKD in the germline V gene.

Its frequency marks this clonotype as large. The genes are TRBV12-3 or TRBV12-4 and TRBJ1-1. The CDR3 runs to 14 residues. The chain's CDR3 is CASSLGRLNTEAFF.

This clonotype is classed as medium-sized by frequency. The chain couples TRBV5-4 to TRBJ2-5; without DNA, the TCRdb call of TRBD2 cannot be checked. This CDR3 has 14 amino acids. Germline V gene data show CDR1 as SGHNT and CDR2 as YYREEE (reference sequence). The CDR3 protein is CASSPARRYETQYF.

By frequency, this clonotype registers large. This chain links TRBV7-3 with TRBJ2-2. The CDR3 contains 12 residues. Germline V CDR1 and CDR2: SGHTA, FQGTGA. CDR3 region: CASSLNTGELFF.

Its frequency marks this clonotype as large. The V and J genes are TRBV20-1 and TRBJ2-5. The CDR3 contains 12 residues. Germline loops: CDR1 DFQATT, CDR2 SNEGSKA (reference sequence). The CDR3 loop is CSASRFVETQYF.

Judged by frequency, this clonotype is medium-sized. The rearrangement joins TRBV19 to TRBJ2-2; the D call from TCRdb, TRBD1, cannot be confirmed without DNA. This CDR3 is 14 amino acids long. Per germline, CDR1 LNHDA and CDR2 SQIVND (reference sequence). The CDR3 protein is CASSIQGATGELFF.

Considering frequency, this clonotype is medium-sized. The V call is TRBV11-3, the J call TRBJ1-1; the TRBD1 assignment by TCRdb is unverifiable without DNA. CDR3 size: 16 residues. Germline V gene data show CDR1 as SGHNT and CDR2 as YENEEA. The CDR3 loop is CASSSALGGVNTEAFF.

This clonotype shows up as large (0.1 to 1%) by frequency. V and J are TRBV9 and TRBJ1-6. This CDR3 comprises 14 residues. Per germline, CDR1 SGDLS and CDR2 YYNGEE. This CDR3 reads CASSVGSEGSPLHF.

This clonotype is called large based on its frequency. The V call is TRBV25-1, the J call TRBJ2-7; TCRdb's D call, TRBD2, is unchecked because there is no DNA. The CDR3 is made up of 14 amino acids. From germline, CDR1 is MGHDK and CDR2 SYGVNS. CDR3 loop: CASSDGGAGIRQYF.

In terms of frequency, this clonotype is medium-sized (0.01 to 0.1%). CDR3 sequence: CASRSNSATNEKLFF. The rearrangement uses TRBV5-1 and TRBJ1-4. Germline assignment: CDR1 SGHRS and CDR2 YFSETQ. The CDR3 loop spans 15 amino acids.

This clonotype shows up as medium-sized by frequency. J is TRBJ1-6 and V is TRBV7-9. The CDR3 spans 12 residues. Germline CDR1 SEHNR, CDR2 FQNEAQ (reference sequence). CDR3 sequence reads: CASSPAGSPLHF.